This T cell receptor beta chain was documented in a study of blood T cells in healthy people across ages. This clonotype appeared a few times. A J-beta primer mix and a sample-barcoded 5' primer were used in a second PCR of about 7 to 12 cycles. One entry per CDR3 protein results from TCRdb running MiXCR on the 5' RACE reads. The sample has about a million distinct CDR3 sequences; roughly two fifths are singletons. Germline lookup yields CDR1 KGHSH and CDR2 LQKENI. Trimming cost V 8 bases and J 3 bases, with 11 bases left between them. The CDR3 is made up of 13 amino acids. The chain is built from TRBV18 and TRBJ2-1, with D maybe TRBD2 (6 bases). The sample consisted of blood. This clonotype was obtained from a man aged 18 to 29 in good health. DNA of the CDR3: TGTGCCAGCCGCGGGGACGGCTACAATGAGCAGTTCTTC. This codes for CASRGDGYNEQFF.